This TCR beta chain comes out of a study of shared clonotypes between healthy human individuals (dated by TCRdb to the early 2020s). Regarding the complete study: The cohort comprised two women and a few men aged 18 to 49 years. Different laboratories and diverse techniques were used to prepare libraries and sequence TCR repertoires, to increase sequencing depth and limit assay-specific biases. Per donor, three plates each were used for CD4 naive and CD4 memory, two for CD8 naive, and one for CD8 memory. Per donor, leukapheresis produced somewhere between about 0.9 and 9.5 billion PBMCs. Blood TCR repertoires of five healthy adults were deeply sequenced to estimate repertoire size and the extent of clonotype sharing between individuals.

Concerning this clone itself: Which antigen it targets is not known. No much larger clone is present one base from it, and per-base qualities are unavailable.

Using the deep immunoSEQ assay, multiplex PCR amplified TCR CDR3 regions from genomic DNA. Genomic DNA extracted from each cell subset was distributed evenly over all wells of several immunoSEQ 96-well plates, and each plate served as one replicate. For sorted subsets, each replicate PCR was loaded with approximately 200 ng genomic DNA, equivalent to roughly 30,000 T cell genomes. The purified libraries were quantified using a Qubit 3.0 fluorometer, sized with a Bioanalyzer 2100, and then quantified again using the KAPA Library Quantification kit. Each immunoSEQ 96-well plate was sequenced on its own single-read 150-cycle Illumina NextSeq 550 flow cell. As for the original processing: Because the immunoSEQ output included only junctional sequences and no quality scores, the filtering could not be the same as the filtering used for full-length reads. Sequences were annotated with PyIR, a Python wrapper for IgBLAST v1.9, and V/J genes and CDR3 were assigned using IMGT germline references. Reads were removed for weak V/J assignments (E-value above 1e-6), missing CDR3, stop codons, out-of-frame junctions, or ambiguous translated residues. V3J clonotypes were defined by identical inferred V gene, J gene, and CDR3 amino acid sequence. Percentage overlap between repertoires was calculated by dividing the number of shared unique clonotypes by the size of the smaller repertoire. Richness of each repertoire was evaluated using RTK rarefaction, the Chao1 estimator, and Recon v2.1 estimates of unobserved clonotypes. For all TCRbeta clonotypes obtained by the gDNA method from several donors, generation probabilities were computed with OLGA. Entries here come from immuneACCESS through TCRdb and include only in-frame sequences with V and J called. Some clones fail to appear in such tables; in the studies checked, an unresolved V gene covers under half of the shortfall, and the cause of the remainder is unknown. V and J calls and clone size follow that table, whereas D and trimming were derived from the DNA. This sample gives about 2.1 million clones in total; 85% to 95% of them show up just once. 1.5% to 2% of the sample comes from the top ten.

Broader findings and caveats from the paper: Rarefaction of sorted-subset datasets indicated incomplete sequencing despite the large sequencing depth. Naive subsets generally had larger estimated clonotype richness than memory subsets. Sharing across several donors was observed for about 5% of naive CD4, less than 4% of naive CD8, over 2% of memory CD4, and about 0.4% of memory CD8 clonotypes. Because the study included a small number of donors, the genetic and exposure-history diversity represented was limited. Pairwise subsampling led to the expectation that sequencing depth would affect the degree of clonotype sharing among donors. Sampling was restricted to blood, and TCR repertoires in tissue are likely to differ from TCR repertoires in blood. Compared with non-shared clonotypes, the clonotypes found in all four sorted-subset donors had higher generation probabilities.

CDR1 and CDR2 are read off the germline V gene (reference sequence) as PRHDT and FYEKMQ. From its cysteine to its phenylalanine, the CDR3 spans 15 amino acids. Just CDR3 DNA is preserved here, 45 bases in frame from base 1. V sheds 5 bases and J sheds 7 bases, leaving 18 bases between their ends. CD8 naive samples were CD45RO-negative cells positively selected for CCR7, giving a CD45RA+CCR7+ population that excluded TemRA cells. Healthy HIV-negative adults with no recently reported acute infections or vaccinations were included as donors. Every donor was a Caucasian adult living in Nashville, Tennessee, USA. After blood collection by leukapheresis, PBMCs were isolated using Ficoll-Histopaque density gradient centrifugation and then cryopreserved in the vapor phase of liquid nitrogen. Analytical flow cytometry was used to check the purity and quantity of each magnetically sorted T cell population. Each sorted fraction had its genomic DNA isolated and then quantified by UV absorbance on a Nanodrop 2000c.

The TCR comes from a man between 18 and 29 years old in good health. Some clones in this sample may be carry-over from other donors' samples. In this chain, TRBV13 is recombined with TRBJ1-5; 6 matching bases give a weak D call of TRBD1. Material: naive CD8+ T cells from PBMCs. The sample's cell subset or site label is to be understood as: CD45RA+CCR7+. The nucleotides read TGTGCCAGCAGCATGGGAAGGGGACATGGGCAGCCCCAGCATTTT. This encodes CASSMGRGHGQPQHF.